The source of this T cell receptor beta chain is a study of T-cell reconstitution after alpha-beta-depleted transplantation in children. Regarding the study as a whole: T cells produced anew were the main source of T-cell counts and diversity one year after transplant.

This clonotype was counted a few times. Its antigen remains unidentified. A TCRbeta library incorporating unique molecular identifiers was prepared. TCRdb analysed the PCR reads with MiXCR anew, one entry per CDR3 protein. In the table there are 95,000 to 120,000 distinct CDR3 sequences, 5.5% to 7% of which are singletons. The CDR3 loop spans 16 amino acids. V was pared by 4 bases and J by 3 bases, with 13 bases between. The germline V gene encodes CDR1 MGHDK and CDR2 SYGVNS. V is TRBV25-1 and J is TRBJ2-6, with D possibly being TRBD2 (6 bases). The sample in question was PBMCs, mostly from graft donor cells, obtained 360 days after TCRalphabeta/CD19-depleted stem cell transplant. This receptor was obtained from a male patient between 2 and 9 years old who had a stem cell transplant for acute lymphoblastic leukemia, so the T cells may come from the graft donor. CDR3 sequence: CASSGEGGGGANVLTF. In DNA, the CDR3 is TGTGCCAGCAGTGGAGAGGGAGGTGGTGGGGCCAACGTCCTGACTTTC.